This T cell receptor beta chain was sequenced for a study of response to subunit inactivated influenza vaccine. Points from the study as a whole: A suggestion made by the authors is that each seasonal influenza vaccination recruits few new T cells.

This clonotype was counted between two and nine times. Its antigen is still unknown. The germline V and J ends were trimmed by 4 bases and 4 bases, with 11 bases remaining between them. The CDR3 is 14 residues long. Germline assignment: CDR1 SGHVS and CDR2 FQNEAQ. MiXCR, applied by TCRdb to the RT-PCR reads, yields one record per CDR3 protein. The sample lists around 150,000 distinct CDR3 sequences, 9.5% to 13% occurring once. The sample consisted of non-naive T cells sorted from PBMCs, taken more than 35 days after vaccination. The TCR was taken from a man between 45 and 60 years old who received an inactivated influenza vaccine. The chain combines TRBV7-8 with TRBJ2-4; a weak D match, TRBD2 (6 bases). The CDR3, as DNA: TGTGCCAGCAGCTCCGGAGGGCAAAAAAACATTCAGTACTTC. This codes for CASSSGGQKNIQYF.